The sequence of this TCR beta chain was determined in a study of CD8+ T cells in alopecia areata. About the research overall: Administration of oral tofacitinib to treated patients was at 5 to 10 mg twice daily. Tofacitinib ran for 6 to 18 months before 6 months off drug.

Findings and limits, study-wide: Scalp sample data also include resident alphabeta T cells from normal skin. Lesional scalp exceeded normal scalp in clonality, especially in alopecia totalis/universalis.

Sequencing templates came from extracted RNA that was reverse transcribed into cDNA. Some clones are missing from TCRdb's copy, which holds only in-frame ones; the method was immunoSEQ multiplex PCR. This sample has under 250,000 clones; about three fifths occur once, and the top ten carry around 0.44%. To note about this clone: Its matching antigen is unknown.

This CDR3 has 10 residues. The germline V and J ends were trimmed by 3 bases and 8 bases, with 2 bases remaining between them. Per the germline V gene, CDR1 is GTSNPN and CDR2 is SVGIG (reference sequence). The clonotype originates from a human donor with alopecia areata. The sample consisted of CD4+ T cells sorted from blood, taken at week 0. The chain uses TRBV30 and TRBJ1-6, with unresolved D. CDR3 sequence (DNA): TGTGCCTGGAGAGATTCACCCCTCCACTTT. Protein product: CAWRDSPLHF.